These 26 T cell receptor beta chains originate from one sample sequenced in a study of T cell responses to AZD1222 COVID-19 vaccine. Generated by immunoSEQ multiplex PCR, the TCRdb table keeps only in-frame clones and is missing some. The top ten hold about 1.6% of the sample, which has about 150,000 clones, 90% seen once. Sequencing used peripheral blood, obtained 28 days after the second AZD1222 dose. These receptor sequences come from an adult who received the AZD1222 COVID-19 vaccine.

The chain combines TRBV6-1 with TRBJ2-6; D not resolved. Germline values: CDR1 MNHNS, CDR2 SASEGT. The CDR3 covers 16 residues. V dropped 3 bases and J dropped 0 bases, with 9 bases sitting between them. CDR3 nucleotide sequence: TGTGCCAGCAGTGAGGGCGAACCCTCTGGGGCCAACGTCCTGACTTTC. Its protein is CASSEGEPSGANVLTF.

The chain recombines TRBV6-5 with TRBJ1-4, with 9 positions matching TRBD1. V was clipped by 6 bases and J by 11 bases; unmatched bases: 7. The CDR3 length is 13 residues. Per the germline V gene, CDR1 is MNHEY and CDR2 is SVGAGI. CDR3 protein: CASSRDRAGKLFF. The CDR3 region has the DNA TGTGCCAGCAGCAGGGACAGGGCGGGGAAACTGTTTTTT.

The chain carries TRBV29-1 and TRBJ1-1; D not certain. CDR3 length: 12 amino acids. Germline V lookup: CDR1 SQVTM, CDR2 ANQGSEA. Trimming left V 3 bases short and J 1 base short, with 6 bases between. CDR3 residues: CSVEEENTEAFF. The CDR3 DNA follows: TGCAGCGTTGAGGAAGAGAACACTGAAGCTTTCTTT.

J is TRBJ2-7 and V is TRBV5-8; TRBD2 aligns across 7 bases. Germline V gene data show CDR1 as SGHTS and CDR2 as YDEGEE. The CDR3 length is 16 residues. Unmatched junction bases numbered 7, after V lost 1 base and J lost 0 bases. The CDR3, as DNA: TGTGCCAGCAGCTTGACCCGGACTAGGAGCTCCTACGAGCAGTACTTC. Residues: CASSLTRTRSSYEQYF.

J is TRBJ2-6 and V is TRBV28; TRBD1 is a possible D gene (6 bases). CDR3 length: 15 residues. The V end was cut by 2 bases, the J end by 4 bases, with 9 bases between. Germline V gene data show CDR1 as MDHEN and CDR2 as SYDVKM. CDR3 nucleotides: TGTGCCAGCAGTTTAAGGGGGTCCGGGGCCAACGTCCTGACTTTC. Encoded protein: CASSLRGSGANVLTF.

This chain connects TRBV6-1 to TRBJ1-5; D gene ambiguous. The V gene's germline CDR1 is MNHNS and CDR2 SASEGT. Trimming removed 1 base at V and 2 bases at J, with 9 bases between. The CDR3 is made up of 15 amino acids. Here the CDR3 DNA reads TGTGCCAGCAGTGAAGACGGAATACGCAATCAGCCCCAGCATTTT. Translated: CASSEDGIRNQPQHF.

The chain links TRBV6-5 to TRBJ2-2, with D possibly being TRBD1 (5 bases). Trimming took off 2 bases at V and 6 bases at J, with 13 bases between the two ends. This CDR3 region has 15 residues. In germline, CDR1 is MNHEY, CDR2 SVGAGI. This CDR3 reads CASSYQGLTSGELFF. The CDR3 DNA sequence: TGTGCCAGCAGTTACCAGGGTCTCACCTCCGGGGAGCTGTTTTTT.

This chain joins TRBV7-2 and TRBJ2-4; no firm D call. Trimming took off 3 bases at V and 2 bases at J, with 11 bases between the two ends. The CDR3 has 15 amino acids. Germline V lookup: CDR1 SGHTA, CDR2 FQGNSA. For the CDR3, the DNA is TGTGCCAGCAGCTTCGGTGTAGTGTCCAAAAACATTCAGTACTTC. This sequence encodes CASSFGVVSKNIQYF. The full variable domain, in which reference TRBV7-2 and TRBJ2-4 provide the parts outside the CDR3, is GAGVSQSPSNKVTEKGKDVELRCDPISGHTALYWYRQSLGQGLEFLIYFQGNSAPDKSGLPSDRFSAERTGGSVSTLTIQRTQQEDSAVYLCASSFGVVSKNIQYFGAGTRLSVL.

The CDR3 spells CASSLERGAGWTGELFF. In nucleotides, the CDR3 is TGTGCCAGCAGCTTAGAGAGAGGGGCAGGGTGGACCGGGGAGCTGTTTTTT. V is TRBV7-2 and J is TRBJ2-2; D possibly uses TRBD1 or TRBD2 (5 bases each). The ends were cut back, 1 base at V and 5 bases at J, with 17 bases in the middle. CDR1 SGHTA and CDR2 FQGNSA come from the germline V gene. The CDR3 sequence is 17 residues long.

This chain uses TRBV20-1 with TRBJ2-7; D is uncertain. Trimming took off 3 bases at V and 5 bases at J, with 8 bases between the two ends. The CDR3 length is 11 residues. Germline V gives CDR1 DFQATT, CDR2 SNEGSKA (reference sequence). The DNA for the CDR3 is TGCAGTGCTAGCCGGGTACACGAGCAGTACTTC. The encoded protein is CSASRVHEQYF.

CDR3 protein: CASSWGLTYEQYF. DNA for the CDR3: TGTGCCAGCAGTTGGGGACTGACTTACGAGCAGTACTTC. The chain links TRBV28 to TRBJ2-7; possibly TRBD2 for D (6 bases). Between the trimmed V and J ends, which lost 4 bases and 4 bases, there was a span of 11 bases. CDR3 length: 13 amino acids. Germline CDR1 and CDR2: MDHEN and SYDVKM.

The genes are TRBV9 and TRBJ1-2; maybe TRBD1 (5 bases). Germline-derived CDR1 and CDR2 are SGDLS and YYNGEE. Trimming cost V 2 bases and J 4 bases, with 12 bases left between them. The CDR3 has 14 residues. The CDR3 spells CASSVDSGSYGYTF. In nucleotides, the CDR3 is TGTGCCAGCAGCGTGGACTCAGGGAGCTATGGCTACACCTTC.

The CDR3 sequence is CASSLGDSYNEQFF. In DNA form, the CDR3 reads TGCGCCAGCAGCTTGGGGGACAGCTACAATGAGCAGTTCTTC. The chain has TRBV5-1 and TRBJ2-1; TRBD1 agrees at 7 bases. Germline trimming cut 0 bases from V and 3 bases from J; bases unmatched to any gene: 0. This CDR3 comprises 14 residues. Germline lookup yields CDR1 SGHRS and CDR2 YFSETQ. Variable domain in full (rest from reference TRBV5-1 and TRBJ2-1): KAGVTQTPRYLIKTRGQQVTLSCSPISGHRSVSWYQQTPGQGLQFLFEYFSETQRNKGNFPGRFSGRQFSNSRSEMNVSTLELGDSALYLCASSLGDSYNEQFFGPGTRLTVL.

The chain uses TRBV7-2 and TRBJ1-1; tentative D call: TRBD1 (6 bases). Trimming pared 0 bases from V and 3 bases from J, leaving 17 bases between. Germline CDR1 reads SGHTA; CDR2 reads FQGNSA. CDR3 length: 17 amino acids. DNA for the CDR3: TGTGCCAGCAGCTTAGCCGGGGCGTCAGGGGCGGACACTGAAGCTTTCTTT. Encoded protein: CASSLAGASGADTEAFF.

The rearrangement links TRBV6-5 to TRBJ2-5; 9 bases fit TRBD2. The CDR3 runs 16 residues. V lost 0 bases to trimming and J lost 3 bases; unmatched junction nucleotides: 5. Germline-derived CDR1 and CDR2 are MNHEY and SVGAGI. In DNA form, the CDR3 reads TGTGCCAGCAGTTACTCTCTAGCGGGGACCGAAGAGACCCAGTACTTC. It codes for CASSYSLAGTEETQYF.

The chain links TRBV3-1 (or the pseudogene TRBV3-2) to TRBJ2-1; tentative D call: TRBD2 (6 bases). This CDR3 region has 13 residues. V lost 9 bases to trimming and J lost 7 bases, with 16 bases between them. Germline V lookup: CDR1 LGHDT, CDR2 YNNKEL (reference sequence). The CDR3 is CASKTSQGNEQFF. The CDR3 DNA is TGTGCCAGTAAGACTAGTCAGGGAAATGAGCAGTTCTTC.

CDR3 region: CASRNLQGSSYEQYF. As DNA, the CDR3 is TGTGCCAGCAGAAACCTACAGGGTAGCTCCTACGAGCAGTACTTC. V usage is TRBV6-5 and J usage is TRBJ2-7; a possible D gene is TRBD1 (6 bases). The CDR3 runs to 15 residues. The V and J ends lost 6 bases and 0 bases respectively, with 15 bases between them. In germline, CDR1 is MNHEY, CDR2 SVGAGI.

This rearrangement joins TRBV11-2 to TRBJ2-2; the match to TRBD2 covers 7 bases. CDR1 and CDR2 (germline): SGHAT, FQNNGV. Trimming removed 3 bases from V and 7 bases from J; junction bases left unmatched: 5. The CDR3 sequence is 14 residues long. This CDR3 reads CASSLYGGYGELFF. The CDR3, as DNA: TGTGCCAGCAGCTTGTACGGGGGGTACGGGGAGCTGTTTTTT.

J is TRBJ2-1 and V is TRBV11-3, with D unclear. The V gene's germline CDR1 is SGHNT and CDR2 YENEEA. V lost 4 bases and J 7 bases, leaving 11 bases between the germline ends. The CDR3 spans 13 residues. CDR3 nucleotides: TGTGCCAGCAGCTCTTCATTCGGAAATGAGCAGTTCTTC. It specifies CASSSSFGNEQFF.

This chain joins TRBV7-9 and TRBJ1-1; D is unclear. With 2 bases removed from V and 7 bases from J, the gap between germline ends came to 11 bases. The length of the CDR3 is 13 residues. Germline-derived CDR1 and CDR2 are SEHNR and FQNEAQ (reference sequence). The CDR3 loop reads CASSLKRNVEAFF. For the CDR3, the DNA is TGTGCCAGCAGCTTAAAGAGGAACGTTGAAGCTTTCTTT.

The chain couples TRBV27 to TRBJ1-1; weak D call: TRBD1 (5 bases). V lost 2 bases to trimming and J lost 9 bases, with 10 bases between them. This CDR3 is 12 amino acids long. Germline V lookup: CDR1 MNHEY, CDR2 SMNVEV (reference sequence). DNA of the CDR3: TGTGCCAGCAGTTTAAGAGGGGCGAAAGCTTTCTTT. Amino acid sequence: CASSLRGAKAFF.

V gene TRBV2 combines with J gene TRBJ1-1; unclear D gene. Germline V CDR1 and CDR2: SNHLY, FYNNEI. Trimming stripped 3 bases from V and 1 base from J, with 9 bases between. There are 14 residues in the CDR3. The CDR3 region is CASSDGVANTEAFF. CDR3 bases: TGTGCCAGCAGTGATGGGGTGGCGAACACTGAAGCTTTCTTT. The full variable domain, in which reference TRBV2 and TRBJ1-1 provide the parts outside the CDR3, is EPEVTQTPSHQVTQMGQEVILRCVPISNHLYFYWYRQILGQKVEFLVSFYNNEISEKSEIFDDQFSVERPDGSNFTLKIRSTKLEDSAMYFCASSDGVANTEAFFGQGTRLTVV.

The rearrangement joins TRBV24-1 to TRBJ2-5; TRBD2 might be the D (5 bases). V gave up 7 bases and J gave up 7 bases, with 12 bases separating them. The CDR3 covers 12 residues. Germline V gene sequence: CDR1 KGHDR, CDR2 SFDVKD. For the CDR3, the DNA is TGTGCCACCAGAGATGGCCGGGGGACCCAGTACTTC. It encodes CATRDGRGTQYF.

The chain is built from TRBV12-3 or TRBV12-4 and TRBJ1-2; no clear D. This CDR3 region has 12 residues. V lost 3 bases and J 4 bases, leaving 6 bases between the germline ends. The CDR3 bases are TGTGCCAGCAGTTTCGTCGGCTATGGCTACACCTTC. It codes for CASSFVGYGYTF.

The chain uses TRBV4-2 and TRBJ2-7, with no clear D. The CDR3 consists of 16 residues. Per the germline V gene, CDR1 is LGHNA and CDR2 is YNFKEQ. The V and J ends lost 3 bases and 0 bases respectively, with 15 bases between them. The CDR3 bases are TGTGCCAGCAGCCACCCGCGTAGCAGCGTCTCCTACGAGCAGTACTTC. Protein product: CASSHPRSSVSYEQYF.

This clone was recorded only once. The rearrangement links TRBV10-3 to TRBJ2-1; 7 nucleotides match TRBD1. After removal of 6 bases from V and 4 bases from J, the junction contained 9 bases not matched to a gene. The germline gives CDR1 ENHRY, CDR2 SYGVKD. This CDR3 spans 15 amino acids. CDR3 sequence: CAIRPQGRLYNEQFF. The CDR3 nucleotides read TGTGCCATCAGGCCACAGGGGCGGCTTTACAATGAGCAGTTCTTC.